This T cell receptor (beta chain) came from a study of shared clonotypes between healthy human individuals (TCRdb year 2020). Study-wide context: The cohort included a few men and two women between 18 and 49 years of age. To estimate repertoire size and how much clonotype sharing occurs between individuals, the study deeply sequenced the blood TCR repertoires of a handful of healthy adults. Between about 0.85 and 9.5 billion PBMCs per donor were obtained by leukapheresis. Per donor, three plates each were used for CD4 naive and CD4 memory, two for CD8 naive, and one for CD8 memory. Different laboratories and diverse techniques were used to prepare libraries and sequence TCR repertoires, to increase sequencing depth and limit assay-specific biases. Broad study findings and their caveats: Naive subsets generally had larger estimated clonotype richness than memory subsets. The genetic and exposure-history diversity represented was limited by the small number of donors. Pairwise subsampling indicated that sequencing depth was expected to affect the degree of clonotype sharing among donors. Incomplete sequencing was indicated by rarefaction of sorted-subset datasets, despite the large sequencing depth. About 4.5% of naive CD4, 3.5% of naive CD8, roughly 2.4% of memory CD4, and 0.35% to 0.4% of memory CD8 clonotypes were shared across several donors. Compared with non-shared clonotypes, clonotypes shared by all four sorted-subset donors had higher generation probabilities. Sampling was limited to blood, and TCR repertoires in tissue likely differ from TCR repertoires in blood.

CD8 naive samples consisted of CD45RO-negative cells that were positively selected for CCR7, yielding a CD45RA+CCR7+ population without TemRA cells. The donors were healthy, HIV-negative adults who had no recently reported acute infections or vaccinations. All donors were Caucasian adults living in Nashville, Tennessee, USA. After blood collection by leukapheresis, PBMCs were isolated using Ficoll-Histopaque density gradient centrifugation and then cryopreserved in the vapor phase of liquid nitrogen. Analytical flow cytometry was used to check the purity and quantity of each magnetically sorted T cell population. Each sorted fraction had its genomic DNA isolated and then quantified by UV absorbance on a Nanodrop 2000c. Details on this clone: What antigen it recognizes has not been identified. Within one base of it there is no much larger clone, and no base qualities were kept.

CDR3 length: 14 amino acids, cysteine to phenylalanine. CDR3 DNA only is kept here, 42 bases in frame from base 1. CDR1 and CDR2, looked up from the germline V gene, are SGHAT and FQNNGV. The junction shows trimming of 5 bases on V and 5 bases on J, plus 15 bases between the germline ends. Using the deep immunoSEQ assay, multiplex PCR amplified TCR CDR3 regions from genomic DNA. Extracted genomic DNA from each cell subset was spread evenly across all wells of several immunoSEQ 96-well plates, with each plate serving as a replicate. For sorted subsets, each replicate PCR was loaded with approximately 200 ng genomic DNA, equivalent to roughly 30,000 T cell genomes. The purified libraries were quantified using a Qubit 3.0 fluorometer, sized with a Bioanalyzer 2100, and then quantified again using the KAPA Library Quantification kit. Every immunoSEQ 96-well plate was sequenced on a separate single-read 150-cycle Illumina NextSeq 550 flow cell. On the study's bioinformatics: The immunoSEQ output contained only junctional sequences without quality scores, so filtering could not match that applied to full-length reads. Sequences were annotated with PyIR, a Python wrapper for IgBLAST v1.9, using IMGT germline references to assign V/J genes and CDR3. Reads with weak V/J assignments (E-value above 1e-6), missing CDR3, stop codons, out-of-frame junctions, or ambiguous translated residues were removed. V3J clonotypes were defined as sequences sharing the same inferred V gene, J gene, and CDR3 amino acid sequence. To compute the percentage overlap between repertoires, the number of shared unique clonotypes was divided by the size of the smaller repertoire. Three approaches were used to assess repertoire richness: RTK rarefaction, the Chao1 estimator, and Recon v2.1 estimates of unobserved clonotypes. OLGA was used to compute generation probabilities for all TCRbeta clonotypes that the gDNA method yielded from several donors. TCRdb re-hosts the immuneACCESS table, in-frame sequences only. Its copies lack some clones; in the studies checked, an unresolved V gene accounts for under half of them, and the cause for the rest is not known. Clonal size and the V and J genes are those of that table, whereas D and trimming came from the DNA. Here the sample has approximately 1.9 million clones; about 93% occur a single time. About 1.7% of the sample belongs to the ten largest clones.

The clonotype originates from a man between 18 and 29 years old in good health. Some clones in this sample may be carry-over from other donors' samples. Here the chain combines TRBV11-2 and TRBJ2-5; the D gene is perhaps TRBD1, from 6 matching bases. The sequencing input was naive CD8+ T cells from PBMCs. This sample's cell subset or site label indicates: CD45RA+CCR7+. CDR3 region: CASSANRERETQYF. The nucleotide sequence reads as follows: TGTGCCAGCAGCGCTAACAGGGAACGGGAGACCCAGTACTTC.